This T cell receptor beta chain emerged from a study of blood T cell repertoires in COVID-19 (dated by TCRdb to 2018 to 2020). Study-level background: The collaborator samples originated in the United States, Italy and Spain and spanned the acute and convalescent phases of COVID-19. The material from the prospective study consisted of cDNA or gDNA derived from T cells, B-cell-depleted T cells, or PBMCs. Subjects who had been exposed to COVID-19, were actively infected with it, or had recovered from it provided the deeply sampled blood TCRbeta repertoires that made up the dataset. The repertoires were released in a freely available public database intended as a resource for research on the immune response to SARS-CoV-2. The samples were drawn from two sources: the first 160 participants of the ongoing ImmuneRACE study, and fewer than 1,500 subjects contributed by 6 global collaborators. The sample metadata nearly always contained a de-identified subject ID, COVID-19 status, age in years and sex. HLA class I and class II types, where available, came from metadata supplied by the sample provider rather than from assay-based typing.

Participants in the prospective study were aged about 18 to 90 years, lived in 20 to 25 United States geographic areas, and enrolled through a virtual design. Cohort assignment in the prospective study relied on participant-reported clinical history from a screening survey and a study questionnaire. Recovered participants in ImmuneRACE Cohort 3 were defined as having two consecutive negative NP/OP PCR tests, clearance from a healthcare professional, or resolution of symptoms. In the prospective study, whole blood, serum and a nasopharyngeal or oropharyngeal swab were collected from each participant by mobile phlebotomists. Additional blood draws and questionnaires over an approximately two-month period could optionally be provided by prospective study participants. Before DNA extraction, blood samples from the prospective study were shipped at room temperature or frozen. With regard to this clone: Its antigen remains undetermined. Base qualities were left out, and no much larger clone turns up one base away.

Broad study findings and their caveats: The amount of clinical and demographic metadata varied by source and participant and was provided uncurated.

The immunoSEQ Assay, a bias-controlled multiplex PCR, was used to amplify TCRbeta CDR3 regions from genomic DNA. As for how the authors treated the data: The number of nucleated cells in each sample was estimated by amplification of reference gene primers within the assay. To quantify the absolute abundance of each unique TCRbeta CDR3 rearrangement, sequence reads were collapsed and filtered. For each sample, productive Simpson clonality was calculated by taking the square root of Simpson's diversity index across productive rearrangements. TCRdb took over this immuneACCESS table, retaining in-frame rearrangements with V and J assigned. Such tables are incomplete; in checked studies, under half of the missing clones stem from an unresolved V gene, and the remainder is unexplained. V and J calls and clone size follow that table, whereas D and trimming were derived from the DNA. Within this sample are roughly 250,000 clones, with about 88% of them counted one time only. The leading ten clones occupy around 3% of the sample.

The sequencing sample was made of PBMCs or T cells enriched from blood (not recorded which). The receptor comes from a woman aged 45-65 years who had recovered from COVID-19.

Read as DNA, the sequence is TGTGCCAGCAGCCCGTACAGACAGGGGGCTAATGAAAAACTGTTTTTT. This codes for CASSPYRQGANEKLFF. The rearranged chain carries TRBV5-5 and TRBJ1-4, and 9 junctional nucleotides match TRBD1. Trimming removed 4 bases from V and 3 bases from J; the gene matches leave 7 bases unexplained. The germline V gene (reference sequence) supplies CDR1 SGHKS and CDR2 YYEKEE. The CDR3 covers 16 residues, taking in both the cysteine and the phenylalanine. The entry retains the CDR3 DNA only, 48 bases that are in frame from base 1.